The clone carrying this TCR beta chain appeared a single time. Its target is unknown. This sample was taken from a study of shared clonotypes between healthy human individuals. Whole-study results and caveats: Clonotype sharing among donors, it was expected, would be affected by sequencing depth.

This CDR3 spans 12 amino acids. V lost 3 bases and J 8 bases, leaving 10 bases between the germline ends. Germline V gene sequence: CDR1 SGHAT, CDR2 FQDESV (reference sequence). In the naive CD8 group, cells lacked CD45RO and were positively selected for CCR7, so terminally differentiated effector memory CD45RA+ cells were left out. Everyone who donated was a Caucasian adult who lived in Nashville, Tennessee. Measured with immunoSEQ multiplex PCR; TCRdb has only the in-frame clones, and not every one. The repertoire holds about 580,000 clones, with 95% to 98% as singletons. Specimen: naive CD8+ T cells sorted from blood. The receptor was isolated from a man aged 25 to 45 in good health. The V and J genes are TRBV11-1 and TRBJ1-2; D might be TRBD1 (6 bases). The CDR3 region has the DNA TGTGCCAGCAGCTTTGGGACAATAGGCTACACCTTC. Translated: CASSFGTIGYTF.